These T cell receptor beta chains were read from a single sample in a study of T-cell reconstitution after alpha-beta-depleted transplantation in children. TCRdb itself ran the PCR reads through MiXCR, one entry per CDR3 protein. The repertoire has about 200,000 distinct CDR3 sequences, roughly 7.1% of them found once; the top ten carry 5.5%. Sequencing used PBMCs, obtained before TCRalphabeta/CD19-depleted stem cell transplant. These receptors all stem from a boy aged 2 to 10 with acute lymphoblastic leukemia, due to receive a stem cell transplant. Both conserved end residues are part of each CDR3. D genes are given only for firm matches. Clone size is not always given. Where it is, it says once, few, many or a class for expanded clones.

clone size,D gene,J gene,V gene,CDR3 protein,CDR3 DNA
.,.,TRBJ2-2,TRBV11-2,CASSLSVGETGELFF,TGTGCCAGCAGCTTATCGGTGGGAGAAACCGGGGAGCTGTTTTTT
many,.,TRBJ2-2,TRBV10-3,CAISESGQLTGELFF,TGTGCCATCAGTGAGTCGGGACAACTCACCGGGGAGCTGTTTTTT
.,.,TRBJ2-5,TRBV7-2,CASSLAQERETQYF,TGTGCCAGCAGCCTAGCCCAGGAGCGGGAGACCCAGTACTTC
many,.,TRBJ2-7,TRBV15,CATSRGQGGREQYF,TGTGCCACCAGCAGAGGACAGGGAGGGCGGGAGCAGTACTTC
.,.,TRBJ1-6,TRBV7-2,CASSADSFSYNSPLHF,TGTGCCAGCAGCGCGGACAGTTTCTCCTATAATTCACCCCTCCACTTT
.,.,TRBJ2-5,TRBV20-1,CSASQGETQYF,TGCAGTGCTAGTCAGGGAGAGACCCAGTACTTC
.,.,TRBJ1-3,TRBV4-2,CASSQAPGGSGNTIYF,TGTGCCAGCAGCCAAGCCCCGGGGGGCTCTGGAAACACCATATATTTT
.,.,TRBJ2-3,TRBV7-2,CASAPGADISTDTQYF,TGTGCCAGCGCTCCAGGGGCGGACATTAGCACAGATACGCAGTATTTT
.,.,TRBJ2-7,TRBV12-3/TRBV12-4,CASSPESGTRTPYEQYF,TGTGCCAGCAGTCCCGAGTCGGGAACAAGAACCCCATACGAGCAGTACTTC
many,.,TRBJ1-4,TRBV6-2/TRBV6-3,CASSASAKLFF,TGTGCCAGCAGTGCCTCGGCAAAACTGTTTTTT
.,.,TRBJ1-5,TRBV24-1,CATSDYRVDQPQHF,TGTGCCACCAGTGATTACAGGGTGGATCAGCCCCAGCATTTT
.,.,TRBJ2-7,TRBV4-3,CASSQGGDYEQYF,TGCGCCAGCAGCCAAGGGGGGGACTACGAGCAGTACTTC
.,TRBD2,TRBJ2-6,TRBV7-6,CASSLADSGANVLTF,TGTGCCAGCAGTCTAGCGGACTCTGGGGCCAACGTCCTGACTTTC
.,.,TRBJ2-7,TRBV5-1,CASSLEATSYEQYF,TGCGCCAGCAGCTTGGAAGCCACCTCCTACGAGCAGTACTTC
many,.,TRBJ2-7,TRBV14,CASGVRGTYEQYF,TGTGCCAGCGGTGTGCGCGGTACCTACGAGCAGTACTTC
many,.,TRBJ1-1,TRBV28,CASKAYTEAFF,TGTGCCAGCAAGGCCTACACTGAAGCTTTCTTT
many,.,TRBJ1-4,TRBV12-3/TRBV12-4,CASSVGDISTNEKLFF,TGTGCCAGCAGTGTCGGGGACATATCAACTAATGAAAAACTGTTTTTT
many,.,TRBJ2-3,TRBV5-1,CASQQGLGTDTQYF,TGCGCCAGTCAACAGGGTTTAGGCACAGATACGCAGTATTTT
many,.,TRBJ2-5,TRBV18,CASSPALETQYF,TGTGCCAGCTCACCGGCCCTAGAGACCCAGTACTTC
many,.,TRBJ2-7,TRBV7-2,CASSLAHDPYEQYF,TGTGCCAGCAGCTTAGCTCACGACCCCTACGAGCAGTACTTC
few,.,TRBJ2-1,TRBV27,CASSSANEQFF,TGTGCCAGCAGTTCAGCCAATGAGCAGTTCTTC
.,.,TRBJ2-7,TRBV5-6,CASSLLWGYEQYF,TGTGCCAGCAGCTTGCTGTGGGGCTACGAGCAGTACTTC